Included here is one T cell receptor beta chain sequence, with context. TCRdb's table, derived via immunoSEQ multiplex PCR, lists solely in-frame clones and lacks some. The repertoire includes roughly 230,000 clones, 80% to 85% of them detected once, and under 30% sits in the top ten. The CDR3 consists of 13 residues. From germline, CDR1 is SGHRS and CDR2 YFSETQ. After removal of 6 bases from V and 10 bases from J, the junction contained 8 bases not matched to a gene. The data originate from a study of blood T cell repertoires in COVID-19. Specimen: peripheral blood. This clonotype was sampled from a man aged 35 to 55 with acute or convalescent COVID-19. This chain joins TRBV5-1 and TRBJ2-1; 9 bases fit TRBD1. CDR3 amino acids: CASIGTGLEEQFF. In DNA, the CDR3 is TGCGCCAGCATAGGGACAGGGCTGGAAGAGCAGTTCTTC. Full variable domain (missing parts from reference TRBV5-1 and TRBJ2-1): KAGVTQTPRYLIKTRGQQVTLSCSPISGHRSVSWYQQTPGQGLQFLFEYFSETQRNKGNFPGRFSGRQFSNSRSEMNVSTLELGDSALYLCASIGTGLEEQFFGPGTRLTVL.